This T cell receptor (beta chain) stems from a study of blood T cell repertoires in COVID-19. Study-level background: Samples came from the United States, Italy and Spain, spanning acute and convalescent COVID-19.

Authors' data handling: Reference gene primers were amplified, and this amplification served to estimate nucleated cell counts. Assay: immunoSEQ multiplex PCR; the TCRdb copy retains only in-frame clones and omits some. V and J calls and clone size are copied from that table; D and trimming were computed from the DNA. The sample includes roughly 45,000 clones, about nine tenths of them seen just once. Germline trimming cut 7 bases from V and 6 bases from J; bases unmatched to any gene: 10. The CDR3 has 16 amino acids. CDR1 is SGHRS, CDR2 YFSETQ, per germline. This TCR was recovered from a man in his 60s with active COVID-19. The chain employs TRBV5-1 and TRBJ2-1, with 13 positions matching TRBD2. Sequencing was done on a sample of peripheral blood. CDR3 residues: CASGAGGLAGVNEQFF. The CDR3 DNA follows: TGCGCCAGCGGAGCCGGTGGACTAGCGGGAGTCAATGAGCAGTTCTTC. Supplemented by reference TRBV5-1 and TRBJ2-1, the full variable domain reads KAGVTQTPRYLIKTRGQQVTLSCSPISGHRSVSWYQQTPGQGLQFLFEYFSETQRNKGNFPGRFSGRQFSNSRSEMNVSTLELGDSALYLCASGAGGLAGVNEQFFGPGTRLTVL.